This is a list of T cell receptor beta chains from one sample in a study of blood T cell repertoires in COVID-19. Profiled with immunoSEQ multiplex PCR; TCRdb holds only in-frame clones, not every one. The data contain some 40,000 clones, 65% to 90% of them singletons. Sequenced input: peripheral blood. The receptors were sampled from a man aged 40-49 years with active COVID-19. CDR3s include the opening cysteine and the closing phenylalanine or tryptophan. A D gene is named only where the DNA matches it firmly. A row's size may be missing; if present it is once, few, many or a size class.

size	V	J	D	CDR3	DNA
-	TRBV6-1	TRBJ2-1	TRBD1	CASSELLGTGLDGEQFF	TGTGCCAGCAGTGAACTTCTGGGGACAGGGTTAGATGGTGAGCAGTTCTTC
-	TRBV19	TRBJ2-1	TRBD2	CASSIVVWASGSSYNEQFF	TGTGCCAGTAGTATAGTAGTTTGGGCTAGCGGGAGCTCCTACAATGAGCAGTTCTTC
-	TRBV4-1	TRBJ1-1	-	CASSHGTMNTEAFF	TGCGCCAGCAGCCACGGGACAATGAACACTGAAGCTTTCTTT
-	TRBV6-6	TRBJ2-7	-	CASSYLAIPHEQYF	TGTGCCAGCAGTTATCTAGCAATCCCCCACGAGCAGTACTTC
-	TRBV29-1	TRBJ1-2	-	CSVRGDSYGYTF	TGCAGCGTCAGGGGCGACAGCTATGGCTACACCTTC
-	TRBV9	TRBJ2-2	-	CASSVVPGGTGELFF	TGTGCCAGCAGCGTAGTTCCAGGGGGGACCGGGGAGCTGTTTTTT
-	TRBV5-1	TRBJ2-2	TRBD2	CASSLTAGVRTGELFF	TGCGCCAGCAGCTTGACAGCGGGAGTAAGGACCGGGGAGCTGTTTTTT
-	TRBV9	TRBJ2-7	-	CASSEGGGGHEQYF	TGTGCCAGCAGCGAGGGAGGCGGGGGCCACGAGCAGTACTTC
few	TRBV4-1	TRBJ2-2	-	CASSHPLGRYTGELFF	TGCGCCAGCAGCCACCCTCTGGGCCGATACACCGGGGAGCTGTTTTTT
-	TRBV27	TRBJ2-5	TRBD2	CASSLREGGETQYF	TGTGCCAGCAGTTTGCGGGAGGGGGGAGAGACCCAGTACTTC
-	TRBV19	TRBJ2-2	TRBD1	CASITRDRPTGELFF	TGTGCCAGTATCACCCGGGACAGGCCCACCGGGGAGCTGTTTTTT
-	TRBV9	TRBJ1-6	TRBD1	CASSVSGQFYDSPLHF	TGTGCCAGCAGCGTCTCGGGACAGTTCTACGATTCACCCCTCCACTTT
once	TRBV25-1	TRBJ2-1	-	CASSEWQGYNEQFF	TGTGCCAGCAGTGAATGGCAGGGTTACAATGAGCAGTTCTTC
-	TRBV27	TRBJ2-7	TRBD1	CASSNRGRYEQYF	TGTGCCAGCAGTAACAGGGGGAGGTACGAGCAGTACTTC
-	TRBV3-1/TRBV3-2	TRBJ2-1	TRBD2	CASSHFRTSGRADEQFF	TGTGCCAGCAGCCATTTCAGGACTAGCGGGAGGGCCGATGAGCAGTTCTTC
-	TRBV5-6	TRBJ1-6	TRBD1	CASSLWTGGGNSPLHF	TGTGCCAGCAGCTTATGGACAGGGGGCGGTAATTCACCCCTCCACTTT
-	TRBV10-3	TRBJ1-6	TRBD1	CAISEGTGTGGSPLHF	TGTGCCATCAGTGAGGGAACCGGGACAGGGGGTTCACCCCTCCACTTT
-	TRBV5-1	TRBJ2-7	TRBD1	CASRPPGTGENEQYF	TGCGCCAGCCGCCCTCCCGGGACAGGCGAGAACGAGCAGTACTTC
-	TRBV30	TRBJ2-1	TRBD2	CASSGRPGNEQFF	TGTGCCTCTAGCGGGAGACCTGGCAATGAGCAGTTCTTC
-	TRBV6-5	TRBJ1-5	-	CASWGVGPQHF	TGTGCCAGCTGGGGGGTAGGGCCCCAGCATTTT
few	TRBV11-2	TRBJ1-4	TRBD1	CASSLGQPATNEKLFF	TGTGCCAGCAGCCTGGGACAGCCTGCAACTAATGAAAAACTGTTTTTT
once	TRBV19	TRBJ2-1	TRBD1	CASSVGQGEGHEQFF	TGTGCCAGTAGTGTCGGACAGGGGGAGGGCCATGAGCAGTTCTTC
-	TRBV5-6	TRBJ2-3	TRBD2	CASSLQTSGSTDTQYF	TGTGCCAGCAGCCTGCAAACTAGCGGGAGCACAGATACGCAGTATTTT
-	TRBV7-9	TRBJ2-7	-	CASSSSAPYEQYF	TGTGCCAGCAGTTCTAGCGCGCCCTACGAGCAGTACTTC
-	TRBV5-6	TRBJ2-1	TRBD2	CASSLAPVLAGFSDEQFF	TGTGCCAGCAGCTTGGCGCCCGTCCTAGCGGGATTTAGCGATGAGCAGTTCTTC
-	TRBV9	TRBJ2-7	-	CASSVGPRVYEQYF	TGTGCCAGCAGCGTAGGTCCCCGAGTCTACGAGCAGTACTTC
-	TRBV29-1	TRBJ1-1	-	CSVYPGGASTEAFF	TGCAGCGTCTATCCAGGTGGCGCGAGTACTGAAGCTTTCTTT
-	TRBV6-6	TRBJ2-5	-	CATSAGGETQYF	TGTGCCACCTCCGCAGGTGGAGAGACCCAGTACTTC
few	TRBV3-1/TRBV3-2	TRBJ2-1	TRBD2	CASSHGTNQFF	TGTGCCAGCAGCCACGGGACTAATCAGTTCTTC
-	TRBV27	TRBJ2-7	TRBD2	CASSLRLAHGAYEQYF	TGTGCCAGCAGCCTTAGACTAGCTCACGGGGCCTACGAGCAGTACTTC
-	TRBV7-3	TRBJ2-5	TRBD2	CASSRGGRGETQYF	TGTGCCAGCAGCCGGGGAGGGCGGGGAGAGACCCAGTACTTC
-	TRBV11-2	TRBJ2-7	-	CASSFRNSGEQYF	TGTGCCAGCAGCTTCCGTAACTCGGGGGAGCAGTACTTC
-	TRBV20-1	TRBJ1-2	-	CSASHRFYGYTF	TGCAGTGCTAGTCACAGGTTCTATGGCTACACCTTC
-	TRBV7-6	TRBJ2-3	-	CASSSASGHFTDTQYF	TGTGCCAGCAGCTCCGCTTCGGGACATTTCACAGATACGCAGTATTTT
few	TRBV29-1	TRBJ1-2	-	CSAPDSNYGYTF	TGCAGCGCCCCGGACAGCAACTATGGCTACACCTTC
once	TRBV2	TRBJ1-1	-	CASSTDSRLAFF	TGTGCCAGCAGTACCGATTCCAGGCTCGCTTTCTTT
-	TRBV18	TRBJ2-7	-	CASSPMAPGYEQYF	TGTGCCAGCTCACCAATGGCACCGGGGTACGAGCAGTACTTC
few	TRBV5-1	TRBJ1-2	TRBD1	CASSLGQAANYGYTF	TGCGCCAGCAGCCTAGGACAGGCAGCTAACTATGGCTACACCTTC
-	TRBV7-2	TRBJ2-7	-	CASSSSGGDEQYF	TGTGCCAGCAGCTCGTCAGGCGGGGACGAGCAGTACTTC
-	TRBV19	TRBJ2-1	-	CASSMGLEQFF	TGTGCCAGTAGTATGGGACTCGAGCAGTTCTTC
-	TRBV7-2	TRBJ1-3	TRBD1	CASSLGQGGNTIYF	TGTGCCAGCAGCTTAGGACAGGGAGGAAACACCATATATTTT
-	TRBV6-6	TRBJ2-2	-	CASTDTAGELFF	TGTGCCAGCACCGACACCGCCGGGGAGCTGTTTTTT
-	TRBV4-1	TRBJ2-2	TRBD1	CASSRAGTGVAGELFF	TGCGCCAGCAGCCGAGCCGGGACAGGGGTGGCCGGGGAGCTGTTTTTT
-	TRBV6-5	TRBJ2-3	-	CASSYSIRLGTDTQYF	TGTGCCAGCAGTTACTCTATACGACTGGGCACAGATACGCAGTATTTT
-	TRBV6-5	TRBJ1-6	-	CASRGQPYNSPLHF	TGTGCCAGCAGAGGACAGCCCTATAATTCACCCCTCCACTTT
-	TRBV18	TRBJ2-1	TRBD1	CASSPIRTGMDNEQFF	TGTGCCAGCTCACCCATTCGGACAGGGATGGACAATGAGCAGTTCTTC
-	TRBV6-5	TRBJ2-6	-	CASRGHGANVLTF	TGTGCCAGCAGGGGGCATGGGGCCAACGTCCTGACTTTC
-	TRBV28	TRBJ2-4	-	CASGGVAGDVKNIQYF	TGTGCCAGCGGGGGGGTGGCAGGGGACGTCAAAAACATTCAGTACTTC
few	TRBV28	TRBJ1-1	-	CASSPGFRLHGEMNTEAFF	TGTGCCAGCAGTCCGGGATTCCGGCTCCATGGGGAAATGAACACTGAAGCTTTCTTT
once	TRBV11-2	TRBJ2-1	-	CASSPVAGKGSYNEQFF	TGTGCCAGCAGCCCAGTCGCAGGGAAAGGGTCCTACAATGAGCAGTTCTTC
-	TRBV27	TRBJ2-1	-	CASSSTGNNEQFF	TGTGCCAGCAGTTCCACAGGGAACAATGAGCAGTTCTTC
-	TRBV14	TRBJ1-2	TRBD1	CASSQDRYRGGGYTF	TGTGCCAGCAGCCAAGATCGATACAGGGGAGGAGGCTACACCTTC